The entry below describes one TCR beta chain. Its antigen is unidentified. Profiling relied on immunoSEQ multiplex PCR, and the TCRdb table lists in-frame clones only, not all of them. The sample holds some 80,000 clones, approximately 90% seen once. The data originate from a study of OX40 agonist ivuxolimab in advanced cancers. In the study overall: Dose-escalation subjects each had hepatocellular carcinoma, melanoma, renal cell or head and neck cancer. Study observations and caveats: Expanded clones were, on average, more numerous among CD8+ T cells than CD4+. The authors did not determine the antigen specificity of the expanded peripheral T cells.

Trimming removed 3 bases from V and 4 bases from J, with 9 bases in between. CDR1 and CDR2 from the germline V gene are SGHTA and FQGNSA. This CDR3 has 14 amino acids. V is TRBV7-2 and J is TRBJ2-2, with D perhaps matching TRBD2 (6 bases). The receptor comes from an adult with an advanced solid tumor such as melanoma, head and neck, liver or kidney cancer. The sample here was CD4+ or CD8+ T cells sorted from blood, taken in a trial of the OX40 agonist ivuxolimab. The CDR3 loop is CASSLGLFTGELFF. The CDR3 nucleotides are TGTGCCAGCAGCTTGGGACTCTTCACCGGGGAGCTGTTTTTT. The variable domain in full, completed from reference TRBV7-2 and TRBJ2-2, reads GAGVSQSPSNKVTEKGKDVELRCDPISGHTALYWYRQSLGQGLEFLIYFQGNSAPDKSGLPSDRFSAERTGGSVSTLTIQRTQQEDSAVYLCASSLGLFTGELFFGEGSRLTVL.